The 6 T cell receptor beta chains listed next were all sequenced from one sample in a study of CXCR4 blockade with PD-1 therapy in pancreatic cancer. Method: immunoSEQ multiplex PCR; TCRdb's copy keeps in-frame clones and lacks some. Of roughly 18,000 clones listed, 72% are singletons. The sequenced sample consisted of tumor tissue. All receptors come from a human donor with pancreatic ductal adenocarcinoma.

The rearrangement links TRBV14 to TRBJ1-6; D uncertain. The CDR3 covers 15 residues. CDR1 is SGHDN and CDR2 is FVKESK in the germline V gene. V lost 4 bases to trimming and J lost 8 bases, with 15 bases between them. The CDR3 reads CASSPSVGLYSPLHF. The CDR3 DNA follows: TGTGCCAGCAGCCCCTCCGTGGGTTTGTATTCACCCCTCCACTTT.

The chain links TRBV18 to TRBJ2-5; 7 nucleotides agree with TRBD1. This CDR3 is 14 amino acids long. The germline V gene has CDR1 KGHSH and CDR2 LQKENI. Germline trimming cut 0 bases from V and 5 bases from J; bases unmatched to any gene: 3. As DNA, the CDR3 is TGTGCCAGCTCACCACCGAGCAGGGGGGAGACCCAGTACTTC. Amino acid sequence: CASSPPSRGETQYF. The full variable domain, rest sourced from reference TRBV18 and TRBJ2-5, is NAGVMQNPRHLVRRRGQEARLRCSPMKGHSHVYWYRQLPEEGLKFMVYLQKENIIDESGMPKERFSAEFPKEGPSILRIQQVVRGDSAAYFCASSPPSRGETQYFGPGTRLLVL.

The genes are TRBV18 and TRBJ1-2; D remains ambiguous. The germline CDR1 and CDR2 sequences are KGHSH and LQKENI. Trimming took off 6 bases at V and 4 bases at J, with 15 bases between the two ends. The CDR3 totals 14 residues. The CDR3 reads CASSFREGGYGYTF. In DNA, the CDR3 is TGTGCCAGCTCGTTCCGAGAAGGCGGCTATGGCTACACCTTC.

V and J are TRBV19 and TRBJ2-7; 10 positions match TRBD2. The germline V gene encodes CDR1 LNHDA and CDR2 SQIVND (reference sequence). The trim removed 3 bases at V and 1 base at J, leaving 3 bases unmatched. CDR3 length equals 15 residues. DNA of the CDR3: TGTGCCAGTAGTATGGGACTAGCGTCTTCCTACGAGCAGTACTTC. Its protein is CASSMGLASSYEQYF.

The V and J genes are TRBV19 and TRBJ2-1, with unresolved D. V shed 0 bases and J shed 6 bases, with 3 bases lying between them. From germline, CDR1 is LNHDA and CDR2 SQIVND (reference sequence). The CDR3 loop spans 12 amino acids. Written as DNA, the CDR3 is TGTGCCAGTAGTATAGATCGCAATGAGCAGTTCTTC. Encoded protein: CASSIDRNEQFF.

This clone was seen a few times. The chain employs TRBV9 and TRBJ2-2; D unresolved. V was cut by 0 bases and J by 8 bases, with 8 bases left in between. Germline V gene lookup returns CDR1 SGDLS and CDR2 YYNGEE. There are 13 residues in the CDR3. The CDR3 bases are TGTGCCAGCAGCGTAGATCCCCCAGGGGAGCTGTTTTTT. Its translation: CASSVDPPGELFF.